Given below is one TCR beta chain in context. Its specificity is not known. At a deep level, the assay was run. Clones were read by immunoSEQ multiplex PCR, and TCRdb kept only the in-frame ones, dropping some. Of 500,000 to 550,000 clones detected, about 96% appear once; the ten largest clones hold 0.05% to 0.08%. This sample stems from a study of shared clonotypes between healthy human individuals. Study-level findings and limits: The naive CD4 repertoires of several donors were compared, and around 5.1% of clonotypes were shared.

Germline-derived CDR1 and CDR2 are KGHSH and LQKENI. The CDR3 runs to 13 residues. This TCR derives from a woman aged 25 to 39 in good health. The specimen sequenced was naive CD4+ T cells sorted from blood. Subset here: CD45RA+ positively selected. The J gene is TRBJ2-5, the V gene TRBV18; D ambiguous. The J call is in doubt because the DNA end fits TRBJ2-7 better. The CDR3 DNA sequence: TGTGCCAGCTCACCGATCGAGAGCGACGAGCAGTACTTC. This gives the protein CASSPIESDEQYF.